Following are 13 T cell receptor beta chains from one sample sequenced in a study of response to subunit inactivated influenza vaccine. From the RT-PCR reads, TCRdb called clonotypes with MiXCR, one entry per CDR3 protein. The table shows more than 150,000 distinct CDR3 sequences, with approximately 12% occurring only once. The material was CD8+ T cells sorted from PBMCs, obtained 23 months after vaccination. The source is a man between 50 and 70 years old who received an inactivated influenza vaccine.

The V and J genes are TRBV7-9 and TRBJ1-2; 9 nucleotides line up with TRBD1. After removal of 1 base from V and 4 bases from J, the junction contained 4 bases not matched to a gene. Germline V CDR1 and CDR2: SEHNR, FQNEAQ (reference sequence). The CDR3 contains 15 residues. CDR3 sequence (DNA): TGTGCCAGCAGCTTAGTAACAGGGGGCAGCTATGGCTACACCTTC. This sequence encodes CASSLVTGGSYGYTF.

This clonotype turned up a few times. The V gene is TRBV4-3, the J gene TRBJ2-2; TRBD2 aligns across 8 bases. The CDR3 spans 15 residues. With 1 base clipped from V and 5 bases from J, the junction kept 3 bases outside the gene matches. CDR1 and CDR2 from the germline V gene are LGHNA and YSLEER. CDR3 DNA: TGCGCCAGCAGCCAAGTAGCGGGAAGGACCGGGGAGCTGTTTTTT. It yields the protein CASSQVAGRTGELFF.

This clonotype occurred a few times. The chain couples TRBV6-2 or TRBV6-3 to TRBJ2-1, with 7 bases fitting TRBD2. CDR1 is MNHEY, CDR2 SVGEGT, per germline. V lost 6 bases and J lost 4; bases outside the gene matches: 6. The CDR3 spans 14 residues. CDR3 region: CASSSSGGYNEQFF. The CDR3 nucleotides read TGTGCCAGCAGCAGCTCGGGGGGTTACAATGAGCAGTTCTTC.

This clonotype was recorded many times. The CDR3 DNA follows: TGCAGCGTTGAAGATCTTTTAAACGGCGAGCAGTACTTC. It codes for CSVEDLLNGEQYF. V is TRBV29-1 and J is TRBJ2-7; D is undetermined. The CDR3 is 13 amino acids. Germline lookup yields CDR1 SQVTM and CDR2 ANQGSEA. The V end lost 0 bases, the J end lost 6 bases, and 12 bases lay between the germline ends.

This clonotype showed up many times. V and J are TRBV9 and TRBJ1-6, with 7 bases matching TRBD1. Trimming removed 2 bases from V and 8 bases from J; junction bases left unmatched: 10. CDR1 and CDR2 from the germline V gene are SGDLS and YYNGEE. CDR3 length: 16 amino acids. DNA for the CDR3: TGTGCCAGCAGCGTCACAGGGGAGTTTGGGGATTCACCCCTCCACTTT. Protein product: CASSVTGEFGDSPLHF.

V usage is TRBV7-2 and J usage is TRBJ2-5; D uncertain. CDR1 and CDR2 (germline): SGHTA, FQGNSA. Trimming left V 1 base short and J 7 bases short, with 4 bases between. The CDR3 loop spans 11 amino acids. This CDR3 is CASSLDGTQYF. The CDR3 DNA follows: TGTGCCAGCAGCTTAGATGGGACCCAGTACTTC.

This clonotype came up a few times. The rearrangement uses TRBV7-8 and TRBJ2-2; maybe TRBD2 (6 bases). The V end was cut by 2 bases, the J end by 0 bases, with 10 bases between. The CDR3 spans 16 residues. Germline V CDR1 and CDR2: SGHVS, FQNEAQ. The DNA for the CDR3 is TGTGCCAGCAGCTTAACGGGGGTCGCGAACACCGGGGAGCTGTTTTTT. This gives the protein CASSLTGVANTGELFF. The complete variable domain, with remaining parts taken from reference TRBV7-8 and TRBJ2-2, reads GAGVSQSPRYKVAKRGQDVALRCDPISGHVSLFWYQQALGQGPEFLTYFQNEAQLDKSGLPSDRFFAERPEGSVSTLKIQRTQQEDSAVYLCASSLTGVANTGELFFGEGSRLTVL.

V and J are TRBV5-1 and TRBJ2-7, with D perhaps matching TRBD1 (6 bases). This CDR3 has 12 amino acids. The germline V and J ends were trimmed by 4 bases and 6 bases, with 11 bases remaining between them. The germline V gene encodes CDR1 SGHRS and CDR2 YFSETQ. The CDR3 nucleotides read TGCGCCAGCAGCCCGGACAGATCCGAGCAGTACTTC. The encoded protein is CASSPDRSEQYF.

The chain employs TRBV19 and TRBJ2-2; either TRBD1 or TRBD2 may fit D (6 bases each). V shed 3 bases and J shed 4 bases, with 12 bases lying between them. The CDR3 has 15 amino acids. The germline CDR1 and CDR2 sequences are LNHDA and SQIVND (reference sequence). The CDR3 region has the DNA TGTGCCAGTAGTATCTTACAGGGAGGCACCGGGGAGCTGTTTTTT. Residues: CASSILQGGTGELFF.

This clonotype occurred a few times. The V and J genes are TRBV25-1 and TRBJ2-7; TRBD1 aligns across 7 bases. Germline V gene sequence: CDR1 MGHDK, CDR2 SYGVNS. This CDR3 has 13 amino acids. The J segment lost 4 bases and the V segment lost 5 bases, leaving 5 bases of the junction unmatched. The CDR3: CASSPTGRYEQYF. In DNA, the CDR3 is TGTGCCAGCAGTCCGACAGGGCGTTACGAGCAGTACTTC.

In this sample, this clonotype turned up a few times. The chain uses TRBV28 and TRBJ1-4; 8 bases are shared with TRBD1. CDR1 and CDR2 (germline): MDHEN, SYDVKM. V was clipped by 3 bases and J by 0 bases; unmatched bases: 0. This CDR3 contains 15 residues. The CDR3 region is CASSLTGATNEKLFF. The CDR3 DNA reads TGTGCCAGCAGTTTGACAGGGGCAACTAATGAAAAACTGTTTTTT.

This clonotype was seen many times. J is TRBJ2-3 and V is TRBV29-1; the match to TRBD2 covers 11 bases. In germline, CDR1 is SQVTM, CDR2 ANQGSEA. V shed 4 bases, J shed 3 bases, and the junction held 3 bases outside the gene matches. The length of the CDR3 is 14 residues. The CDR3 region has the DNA TGCAGCGTTGCGGGACTAGCGGATACAGATACGCAGTATTTT. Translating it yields CSVAGLADTDTQYF.

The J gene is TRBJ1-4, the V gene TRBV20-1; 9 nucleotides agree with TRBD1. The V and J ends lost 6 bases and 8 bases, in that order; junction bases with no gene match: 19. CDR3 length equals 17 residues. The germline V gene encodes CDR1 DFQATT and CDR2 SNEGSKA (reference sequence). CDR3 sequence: CSAQFVTGQGPGEKLFF. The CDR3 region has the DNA TGCAGTGCCCAGTTCGTGACGGGACAGGGACCAGGGGAAAAACTGTTTTTT.